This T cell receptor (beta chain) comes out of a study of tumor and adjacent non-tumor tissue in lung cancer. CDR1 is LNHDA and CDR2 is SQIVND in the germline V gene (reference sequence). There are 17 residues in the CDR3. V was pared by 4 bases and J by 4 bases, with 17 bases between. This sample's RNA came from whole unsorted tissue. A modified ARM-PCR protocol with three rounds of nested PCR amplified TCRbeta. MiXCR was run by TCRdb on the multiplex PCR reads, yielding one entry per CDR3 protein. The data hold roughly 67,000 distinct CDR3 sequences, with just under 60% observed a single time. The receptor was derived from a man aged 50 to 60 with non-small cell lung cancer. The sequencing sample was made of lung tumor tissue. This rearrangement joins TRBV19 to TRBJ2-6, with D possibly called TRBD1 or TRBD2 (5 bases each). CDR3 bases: TGTGCCAGTAGTACCCATGGGACCCCCCAGGGGGCCAACGTCCTGACTTTC. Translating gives CASSTHGTPQGANVLTF.